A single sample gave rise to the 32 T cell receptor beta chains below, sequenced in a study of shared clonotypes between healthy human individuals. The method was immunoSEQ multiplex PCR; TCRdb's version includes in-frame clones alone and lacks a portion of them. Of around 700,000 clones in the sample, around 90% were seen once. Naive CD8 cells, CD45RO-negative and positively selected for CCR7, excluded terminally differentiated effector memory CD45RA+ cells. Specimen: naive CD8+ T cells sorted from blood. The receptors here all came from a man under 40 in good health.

Written as DNA, the CDR3 is TGTGCCAGCAGCTTAGAGTGGGACAGGGTCGACAATGAGCAGTTCTTC. Protein sequence: CASSLEWDRVDNEQFF. The chain combines TRBV7-9 with TRBJ2-1, with 9 bases lining up with TRBD1. The germline V gene has CDR1 SEHNR and CDR2 FQNEAQ (reference sequence). The CDR3 has 16 residues. Trimming took 1 base from V and 5 from J; bases not matched to a gene: 6.

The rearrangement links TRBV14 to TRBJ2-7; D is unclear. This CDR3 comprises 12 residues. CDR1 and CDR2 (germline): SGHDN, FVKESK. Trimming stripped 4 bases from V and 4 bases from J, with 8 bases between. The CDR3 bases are TGTGCCAGCAGCCCCTGGGGTTACGAGCAGTACTTC. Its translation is CASSPWGYEQYF.

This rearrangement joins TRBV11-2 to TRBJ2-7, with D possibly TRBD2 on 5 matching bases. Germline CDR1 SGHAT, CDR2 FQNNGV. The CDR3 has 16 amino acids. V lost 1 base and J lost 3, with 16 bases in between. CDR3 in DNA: TGTGCCAGCAGCTTAGGGGGAGACACCAACTACTACGAGCAGTACTTC. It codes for CASSLGGDTNYYEQYF.

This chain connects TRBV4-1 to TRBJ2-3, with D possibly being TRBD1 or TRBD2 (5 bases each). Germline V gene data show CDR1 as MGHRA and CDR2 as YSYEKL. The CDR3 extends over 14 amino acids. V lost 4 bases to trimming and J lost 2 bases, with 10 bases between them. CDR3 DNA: TGCGCCAGCAGCCGAGGGGCCCCCACAGATACGCAGTATTTT. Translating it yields CASSRGAPTDTQYF.

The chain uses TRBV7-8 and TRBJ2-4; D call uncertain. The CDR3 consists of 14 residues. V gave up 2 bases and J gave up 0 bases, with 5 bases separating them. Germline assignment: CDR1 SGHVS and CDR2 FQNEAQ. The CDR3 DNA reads TGTGCCAGCAGCTTAAGGCTAGCCAAAAACATTCAGTACTTC. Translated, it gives CASSLRLAKNIQYF.

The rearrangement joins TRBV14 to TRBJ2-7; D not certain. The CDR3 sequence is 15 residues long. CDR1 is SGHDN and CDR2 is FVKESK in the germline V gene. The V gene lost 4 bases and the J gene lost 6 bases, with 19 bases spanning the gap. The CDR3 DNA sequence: TGTGCCAGCAGCCCAATTCGAGACACTTTTCGCGAGCAGTACTTC. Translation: CASSPIRDTFREQYF.

The CDR3: CASSLLDPNWGNQPQHF. For the CDR3, the DNA is TGTGCCAGTAGTCTCTTGGACCCAAACTGGGGAAATCAGCCCCAGCATTTT. The V gene is TRBV19, the J gene TRBJ1-5, with D unresolved. This CDR3 has 17 amino acids. The V end lost 5 bases, the J end lost 4 bases, and 21 bases lay between the germline ends. Germline V CDR1 and CDR2: LNHDA, SQIVND (reference sequence).

The CDR3 is CAIKGTRGDTGELFF. The CDR3 region has the DNA TGTGCCATCAAAGGGACCCGCGGGGACACCGGGGAGCTGTTTTTT. The chain links TRBV10-3 to TRBJ2-2; possibly TRBD2 for D (6 bases). Per germline, CDR1 ENHRY and CDR2 SYGVKD. Trimming left V 7 bases short and J 3 bases short, with 15 bases between. CDR3 length equals 15 residues.

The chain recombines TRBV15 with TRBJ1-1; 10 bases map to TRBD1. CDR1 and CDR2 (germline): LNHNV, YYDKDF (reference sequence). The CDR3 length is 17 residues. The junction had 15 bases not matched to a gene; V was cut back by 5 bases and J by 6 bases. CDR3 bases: TGTGCCACCAGCCTAAGGGGGCGGGACAGGGGTCGCGCTGAAGCTTTCTTT. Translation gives CATSLRGRDRGRAEAFF.

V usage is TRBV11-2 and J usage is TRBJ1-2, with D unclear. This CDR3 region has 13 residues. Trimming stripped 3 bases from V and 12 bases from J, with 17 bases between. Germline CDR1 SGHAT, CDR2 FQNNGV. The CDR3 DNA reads TGTGCCAGCAGCTTCCCTTACGTGGGATGGAACACCTTC. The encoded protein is CASSFPYVGWNTF.

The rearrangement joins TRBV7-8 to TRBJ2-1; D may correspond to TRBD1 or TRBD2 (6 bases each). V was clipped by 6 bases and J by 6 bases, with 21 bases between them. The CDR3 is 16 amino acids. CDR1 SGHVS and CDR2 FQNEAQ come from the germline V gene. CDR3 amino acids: CASRESWGAEGNEQFF. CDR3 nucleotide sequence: TGTGCCAGCAGGGAAAGCTGGGGGGCGGAAGGCAATGAGCAGTTCTTC. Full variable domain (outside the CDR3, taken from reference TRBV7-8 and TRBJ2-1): GAGVSQSPRYKVAKRGQDVALRCDPISGHVSLFWYQQALGQGPEFLTYFQNEAQLDKSGLPSDRFFAERPEGSVSTLKIQRTQQEDSAVYLCASRESWGAEGNEQFFGPGTRLTVL.

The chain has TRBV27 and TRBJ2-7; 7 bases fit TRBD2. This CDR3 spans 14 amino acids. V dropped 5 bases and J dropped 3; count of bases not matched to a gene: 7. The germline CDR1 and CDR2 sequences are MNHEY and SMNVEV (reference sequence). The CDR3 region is CASSGIAGVYEQYF. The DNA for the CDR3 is TGTGCCAGCAGTGGAATAGCGGGCGTCTACGAGCAGTACTTC.

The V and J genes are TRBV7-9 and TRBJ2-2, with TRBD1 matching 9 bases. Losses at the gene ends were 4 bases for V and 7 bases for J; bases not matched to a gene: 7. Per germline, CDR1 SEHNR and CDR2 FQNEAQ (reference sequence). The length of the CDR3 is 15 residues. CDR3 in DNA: TGTGCCAGCAGCTCCCGGACAGGGGAGGACGGGGAGCTGTTTTTT. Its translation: CASSSRTGEDGELFF.

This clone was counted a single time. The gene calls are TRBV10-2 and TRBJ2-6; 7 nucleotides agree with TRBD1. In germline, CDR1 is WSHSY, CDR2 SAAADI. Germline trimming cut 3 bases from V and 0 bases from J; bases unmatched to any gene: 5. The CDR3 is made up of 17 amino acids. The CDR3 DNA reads TGCGCCAGCAGTGATAGGGGGCTTACCTCTGGGGCCAACGTCCTGACTTTC. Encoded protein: CASSDRGLTSGANVLTF.

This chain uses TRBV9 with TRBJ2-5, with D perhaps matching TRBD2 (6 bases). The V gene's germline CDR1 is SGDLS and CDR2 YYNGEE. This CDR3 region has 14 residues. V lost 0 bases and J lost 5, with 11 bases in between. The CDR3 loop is CASSVGSGGETQYF. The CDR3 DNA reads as TGTGCCAGCAGCGTAGGGTCTGGGGGGGAGACCCAGTACTTC.

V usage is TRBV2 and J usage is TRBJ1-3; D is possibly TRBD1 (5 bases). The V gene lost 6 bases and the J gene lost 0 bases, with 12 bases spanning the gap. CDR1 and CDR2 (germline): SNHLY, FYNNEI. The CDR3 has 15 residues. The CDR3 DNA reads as TGTGCCAGCAGCTCAGGACAAACCTCTGGAAACACCATATATTTT. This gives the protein CASSSGQTSGNTIYF.

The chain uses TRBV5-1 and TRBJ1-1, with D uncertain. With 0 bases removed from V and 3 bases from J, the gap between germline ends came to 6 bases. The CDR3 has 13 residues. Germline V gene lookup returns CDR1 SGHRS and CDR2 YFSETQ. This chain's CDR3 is CASSLGWDTEAFF. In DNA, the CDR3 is TGCGCCAGCAGCTTGGGGTGGGACACTGAAGCTTTCTTT. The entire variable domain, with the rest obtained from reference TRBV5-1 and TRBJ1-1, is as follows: KAGVTQTPRYLIKTRGQQVTLSCSPISGHRSVSWYQQTPGQGLQFLFEYFSETQRNKGNFPGRFSGRQFSNSRSEMNVSTLELGDSALYLCASSLGWDTEAFFGQGTRLTVV.

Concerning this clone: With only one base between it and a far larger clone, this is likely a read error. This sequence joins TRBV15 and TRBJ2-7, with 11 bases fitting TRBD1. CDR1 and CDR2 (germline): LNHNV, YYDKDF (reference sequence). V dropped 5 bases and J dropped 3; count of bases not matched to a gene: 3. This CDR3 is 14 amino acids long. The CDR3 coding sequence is TGTGCCACCAGCCCCGGGACAGGGGGCTACGAGCAGTACTTC. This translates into CATSPGTGGYEQYF.

CDR3 sequence (DNA): TGTGCCAGCAGTCCACTAGCGGGGGACGCGAACACCGGGGAGCTGTTTTTT. Translating it yields CASSPLAGDANTGELFF. The V call is TRBV27, the J call TRBJ2-2; 11 bases map to TRBD2. The CDR3 extends over 17 amino acids. Germline loops: CDR1 MNHEY, CDR2 SMNVEV (reference sequence). V lost 5 bases to trimming and J lost 0 bases; unmatched junction nucleotides: 5.

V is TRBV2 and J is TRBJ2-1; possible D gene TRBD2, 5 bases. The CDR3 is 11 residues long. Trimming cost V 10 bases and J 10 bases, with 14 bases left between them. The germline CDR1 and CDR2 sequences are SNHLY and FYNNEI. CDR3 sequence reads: CATKGRGEQFF. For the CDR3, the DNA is TGTGCCACCAAAGGACGGGGAGAGCAGTTCTTC. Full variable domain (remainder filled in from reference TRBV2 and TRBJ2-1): EPEVTQTPSHQVTQMGQEVILRCVPISNHLYFYWYRQILGQKVEFLVSFYNNEISEKSEIFDDQFSVERPDGSNFTLKIRSTKLEDSAMYFCATKGRGEQFFGPGTRLTVL.

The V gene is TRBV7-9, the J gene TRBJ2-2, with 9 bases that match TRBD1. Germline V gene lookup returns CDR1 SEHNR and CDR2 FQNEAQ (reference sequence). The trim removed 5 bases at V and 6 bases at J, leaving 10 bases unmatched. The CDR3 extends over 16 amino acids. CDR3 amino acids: CASSPTGTGSAGELFF. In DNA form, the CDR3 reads TGTGCCAGCAGCCCGACCGGGACAGGGAGTGCCGGGGAGCTGTTTTTT.

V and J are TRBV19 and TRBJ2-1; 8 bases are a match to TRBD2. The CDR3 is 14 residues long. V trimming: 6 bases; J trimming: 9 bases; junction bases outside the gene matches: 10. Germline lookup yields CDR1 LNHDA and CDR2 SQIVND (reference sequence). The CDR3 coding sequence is TGTGCCAGTAGAGCGGGAGCCCCTTCGGTTGAGCAGTTCTTC. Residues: CASRAGAPSVEQFF.

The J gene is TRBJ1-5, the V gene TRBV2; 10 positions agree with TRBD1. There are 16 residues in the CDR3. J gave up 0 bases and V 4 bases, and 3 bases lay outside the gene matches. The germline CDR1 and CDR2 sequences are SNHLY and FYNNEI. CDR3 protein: CASSGQGASSNQPQHF. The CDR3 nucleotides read TGTGCCAGCAGTGGACAGGGGGCAAGTAGCAATCAGCCCCAGCATTTT.

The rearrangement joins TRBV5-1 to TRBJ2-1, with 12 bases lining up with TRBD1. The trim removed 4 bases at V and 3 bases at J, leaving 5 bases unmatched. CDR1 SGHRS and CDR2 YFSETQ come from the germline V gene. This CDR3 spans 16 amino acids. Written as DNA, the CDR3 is TGCGCCAGCAGCGACCGGGACAGGGGGCTCTACAATGAGCAGTTCTTC. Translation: CASSDRDRGLYNEQFF. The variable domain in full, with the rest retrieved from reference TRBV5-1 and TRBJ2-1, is KAGVTQTPRYLIKTRGQQVTLSCSPISGHRSVSWYQQTPGQGLQFLFEYFSETQRNKGNFPGRFSGRQFSNSRSEMNVSTLELGDSALYLCASSDRDRGLYNEQFFGPGTRLTVL.

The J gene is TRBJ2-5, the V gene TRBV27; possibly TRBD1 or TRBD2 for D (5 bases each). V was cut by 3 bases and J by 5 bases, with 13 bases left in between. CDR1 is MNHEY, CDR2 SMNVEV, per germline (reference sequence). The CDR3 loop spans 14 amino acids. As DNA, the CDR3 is TGTGCCAGCAGTTTTTCCGGGACGGTGGAGACCCAGTACTTC. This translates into CASSFSGTVETQYF.

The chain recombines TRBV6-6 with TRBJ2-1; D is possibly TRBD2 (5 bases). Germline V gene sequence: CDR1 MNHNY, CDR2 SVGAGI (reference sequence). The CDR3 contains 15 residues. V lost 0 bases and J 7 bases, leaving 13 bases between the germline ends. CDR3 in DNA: TGTGCCAGCAGTTACTCTGTCGAGCGGACGAATGAGCAGTTCTTC. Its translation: CASSYSVERTNEQFF.

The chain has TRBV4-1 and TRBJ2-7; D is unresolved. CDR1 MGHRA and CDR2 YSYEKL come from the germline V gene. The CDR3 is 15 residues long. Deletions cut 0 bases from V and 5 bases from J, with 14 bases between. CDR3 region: CASSQENALPDEQYF. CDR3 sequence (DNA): TGCGCCAGCAGCCAAGAAAACGCCCTCCCGGACGAGCAGTACTTC.

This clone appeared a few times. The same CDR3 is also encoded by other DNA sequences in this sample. CDR3 amino acids: CASSIAGGSYEQYF. Written as DNA, the CDR3 is TGTGCCAGTAGTATTGCAGGGGGCTCTTACGAGCAGTACTTC. The V and J genes are TRBV19 and TRBJ2-7, with 8 bases identical to TRBD1. Germline values: CDR1 LNHDA, CDR2 SQIVND (reference sequence). The CDR3 runs to 14 residues. V gave up 3 bases and J gave up 4 bases; unmatched junction bases: 5.

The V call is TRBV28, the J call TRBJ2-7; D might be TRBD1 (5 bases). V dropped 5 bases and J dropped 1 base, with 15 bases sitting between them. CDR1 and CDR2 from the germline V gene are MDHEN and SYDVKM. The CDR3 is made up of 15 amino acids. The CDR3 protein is CASSADRTLSYEQYF. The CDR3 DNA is TGTGCCAGCAGTGCAGACAGAACCTTATCCTACGAGCAGTACTTC.

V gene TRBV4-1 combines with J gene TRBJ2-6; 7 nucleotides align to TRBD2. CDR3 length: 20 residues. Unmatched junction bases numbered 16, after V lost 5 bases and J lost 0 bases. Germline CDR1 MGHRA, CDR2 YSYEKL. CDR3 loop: CASSSRGEGSINSGANVLTF. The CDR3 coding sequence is TGCGCCAGCAGCAGCCGGGGGGAGGGGAGCATCAACTCTGGGGCCAACGTCCTGACTTTC.

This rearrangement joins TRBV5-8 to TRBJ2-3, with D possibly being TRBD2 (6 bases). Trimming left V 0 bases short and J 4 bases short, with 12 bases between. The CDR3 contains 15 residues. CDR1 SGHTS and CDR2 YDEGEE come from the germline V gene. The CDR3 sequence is CASSLGGRSADTQYF. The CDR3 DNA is TGTGCCAGCAGCTTGGGAGGGAGGAGCGCAGATACGCAGTATTTT.

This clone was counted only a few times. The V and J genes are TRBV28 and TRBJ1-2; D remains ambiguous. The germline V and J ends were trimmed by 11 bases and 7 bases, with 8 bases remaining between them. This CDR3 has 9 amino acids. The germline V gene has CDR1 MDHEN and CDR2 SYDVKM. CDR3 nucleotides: TGTGCCGTCAGGCTTGGCTACACCTTC. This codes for CAVRLGYTF.